The 25 T cell receptor beta chains below come from one sample, sequenced in a study of blood T cell repertoires in COVID-19. The table came from immunoSEQ multiplex PCR; TCRdb's copy has only in-frame clones and leaves some out. The table has about 280,000 clones, around 86% seen once. The sequencing input was peripheral blood. The receptors shown here come from a human donor in a cohort sampled during active COVID-19.

CDR3 loop: CASSQVEGAAEAFF. CDR3 DNA: TGTGCCAGCAGCCAAGTCGAGGGGGCGGCTGAAGCTTTCTTT. The V call is TRBV3-1 (or the pseudogene TRBV3-2), the J call TRBJ1-1; 7 nucleotides line up with TRBD1. The germline CDR1 and CDR2 sequences are LGHDT and YNNKEL (reference sequence). The V gene end was trimmed by 1 base and the J gene end by 6 bases; junction bases not matched to a gene: 5. The CDR3 length is 14 residues.

In this sample, this clone turned up once. The J gene is TRBJ1-2, the V gene TRBV10-1, with a tentative D call TRBD1 (6 bases). Trimming took off 10 bases at V and 0 bases at J, with 18 bases between the two ends. Germline CDR1 and CDR2: WNHNN and SYGVQD (reference sequence). This CDR3 spans 15 amino acids. The CDR3 loop is CAIARRQETNYGYTF. CDR3 sequence (DNA): TGCGCCATCGCGAGAAGACAGGAAACTAACTATGGCTACACCTTC.

V and J are TRBV20-1 and TRBJ1-1; TRBD1 matches 7 bases. The V and J ends lost 5 bases and 7 bases, in that order; junction bases with no gene match: 4. CDR3 size: 11 residues. Germline V gene lookup returns CDR1 DFQATT and CDR2 SNEGSKA (reference sequence). The CDR3 sequence: CSAFGQVEAFF. Here the CDR3 DNA reads TGCAGTGCTTTTGGACAGGTTGAAGCTTTCTTT.

The chain is built from TRBV20-1 and TRBJ1-6, with D perhaps matching TRBD1 (6 bases). Deletions cut 3 bases from V and 10 bases from J, with 19 bases between. CDR3 size: 15 residues. In germline, CDR1 is DFQATT, CDR2 SNEGSKA (reference sequence). CDR3 residues: CSASKGRGDESPLHF. The CDR3 DNA follows: TGCAGTGCTAGTAAAGGCAGGGGAGATGAGTCACCCCTCCACTTT.

This sequence joins TRBV5-1 and TRBJ2-5; TRBD2 agrees at 7 bases. The CDR3 covers 15 residues. The junction had 9 bases not matched to a gene; V was cut back by 3 bases and J by 4 bases. Looked up from germline, CDR1 is SGHRS and CDR2 is YFSETQ. CDR3 bases: TGCGCCAGCAGCTCCCAGACGACTAGCAGAGAGACCCAGTACTTC. Protein product: CASSSQTTSRETQYF.

This rearrangement joins TRBV28 to TRBJ2-2; 7 nucleotides match TRBD1. CDR3 length equals 14 residues. Germline V gene sequence: CDR1 MDHEN, CDR2 SYDVKM. J was trimmed by 1 base and V by 8 bases; bases with no gene match: 4. CDR3 amino acids: CASRGQVNTGELFF. CDR3 nucleotide sequence: TGTGCCAGCCGTGGACAGGTGAACACCGGGGAGCTGTTTTTT. Drawing the rest from reference TRBV28 and TRBJ2-2, the complete variable domain is DVKVTQSSRYLVKRTGEKVFLECVQDMDHENMFWYRQDPGLGLRLIYFSYDVKMKEKGDIPEGYSVSREKKERFSLILESASTNQTSMYLCASRGQVNTGELFFGEGSRLTVL.

This clone showed up just a few times. DNA for the CDR3: TGTGCCAGCAGCCAGATGGGTGGAAGGGGTGAGCAGTTCTTC. Residues: CASSQMGGRGEQFF. V and J are TRBV3-1 (or the pseudogene TRBV3-2) and TRBJ2-1; tentative D call: TRBD1 (5 bases). This CDR3 has 14 amino acids. Germline CDR1 LGHDT, CDR2 YNNKEL (reference sequence). Trimming removed 3 bases at V and 9 bases at J, with 15 bases between.

The gene calls are TRBV12-5 and TRBJ2-2; the match to TRBD1 covers 7 bases. V dropped 3 bases and J dropped 8; count of bases not matched to a gene: 12. Germline V gene sequence: CDR1 LGHNT, CDR2 FRNRAP. CDR3 length: 16 residues. The CDR3 DNA reads TGTGCTAGTGGTTTACCGATGGACAGGATAGCGGGGGAGCTGTTTTTT. Residues: CASGLPMDRIAGELFF.

The gene calls are TRBV3-1 (or the pseudogene TRBV3-2) and TRBJ2-3; 7 bases line up with TRBD2. CDR3 length: 14 amino acids. The V segment lost 3 bases and the J segment 3 bases; nucleotides outside the gene matches: 3. Germline V CDR1 and CDR2: LGHDT, YNNKEL (reference sequence). This CDR3 is CASSQRERTDTQYF. CDR3 coding DNA: TGTGCCAGCAGCCAGCGGGAGCGAACAGATACGCAGTATTTT.

The chain links TRBV7-9 to TRBJ2-7; a possible D gene is TRBD1 (6 bases). The CDR3 spans 12 residues. CDR1 is SEHNR and CDR2 is FQNEAQ in the germline V gene (reference sequence). V lost 2 bases and J lost 9, with 11 bases in between. Here the CDR3 DNA reads TGTGCCAGCAGCTTAACAGGGCCCCCGCAGTACTTC. Translation: CASSLTGPPQYF.

J is TRBJ1-5 and V is TRBV19; no clear D gene. There are 14 residues in the CDR3. Germline-derived CDR1 and CDR2 are LNHDA and SQIVND (reference sequence). V lost 6 bases to trimming and J lost 0 bases, with 9 bases between them. DNA of the CDR3: TGTGCCAGTAGGGACTCGTATAGCAATCAGCCCCAGCATTTT. Residues: CASRDSYSNQPQHF.

The chain has TRBV6-1 and TRBJ2-7; tentatively, D is TRBD1 (7 bases). Looked up from germline, CDR1 is MNHNS and CDR2 is SASEGT. There are 15 residues in the CDR3. Trimming left V 3 bases short and J 4 bases short, with 16 bases between. CDR3 residues: CASSDAGQFLYEQYF. The CDR3 DNA sequence: TGTGCCAGCAGTGATGCGGGACAGTTCTTATACGAGCAGTACTTC.

The chain carries TRBV9 and TRBJ2-1, with 8 bases fitting TRBD1. The V and J ends lost 3 bases and 5 bases, in that order; junction bases with no gene match: 10. This CDR3 is built from 16 residues. Germline-derived CDR1 and CDR2 are SGDLS and YYNGEE. CDR3 sequence reads: CASSARTGTLHNEQFF. The CDR3 DNA follows: TGTGCCAGCAGCGCCCGGACAGGGACCCTCCACAATGAGCAGTTCTTC.

The chain links TRBV12-5 to TRBJ2-1, with D perhaps TRBD1 (6 bases). V was trimmed by 8 bases and J by 0 bases, leaving 11 bases between them. Germline CDR1 and CDR2: LGHNT and FRNRAP. This CDR3 spans 14 amino acids. The CDR3 region has the DNA TGTGCTAGTAAGGGGGTAGGCTCCTACAATGAGCAGTTCTTC. Translating it yields CASKGVGSYNEQFF.

Remarks on this clone: An end of the junction differs from the germline gene, which may be a read error. The V gene is TRBV11-2, the J gene TRBJ2-3; 11 bases fit TRBD2. Germline V CDR1 and CDR2: SGHAT, FQNNGV. This CDR3 comprises 14 residues. Written as DNA, the CDR3 is TGTGCCAGCAGCCTTCAACTAGCGGGAGTGTACTTGGACTTT. Its protein product is CASSLQLAGVYLDF.

The CDR3, as DNA: TGTGCCAGCACCTCGCAGATGAACACTGAAGCTTTCTTT. The encoded protein is CASTSQMNTEAFF. The chain recombines TRBV11-2 with TRBJ1-1; the D is unclear. V lost 7 bases and J lost 0, with 9 bases in between. The germline CDR1 and CDR2 sequences are SGHAT and FQNNGV. The CDR3 totals 13 residues.

This chain joins TRBV3-1 (or the pseudogene TRBV3-2) and TRBJ2-7; TRBD1 matches at 9 bases. CDR1 and CDR2 (germline): LGHDT, YNNKEL (reference sequence). The CDR3 covers 14 residues. Trimming took 3 bases from V and 6 from J; bases not matched to a gene: 6. The CDR3 is CASSHRDRVSEQYF. The CDR3 DNA reads TGTGCCAGCAGCCATCGGGACAGGGTTTCCGAGCAGTACTTC.

This clone was counted between two and nine times. The V call is TRBV5-6, the J call TRBJ2-1, with D possibly matching TRBD2 (5 bases). The CDR3 totals 12 residues. CDR1 and CDR2 from the germline V gene are SGHDT and YYEEEE. V gave up 3 bases and J gave up 6 bases, with 7 bases separating them. Here the CDR3 DNA reads TGTGCCAGCAGCTCACGGGGCAATGAGCAGTTCTTC. Amino acid sequence: CASSSRGNEQFF.

The chain has TRBV19 and TRBJ1-1; TRBD1 is a possible D gene (5 bases). The V and J ends lost 7 bases and 10 bases respectively, with 13 bases between them. The CDR3 is 11 residues long. Germline loops: CDR1 LNHDA, CDR2 SQIVND (reference sequence). The CDR3 bases are TGTGCCAGTATGCAGGGTCGCACAGCTTTCTTT. Translating it yields CASMQGRTAFF.

The chain couples TRBV11-3 to TRBJ2-2, with 9 nucleotides matching TRBD2. Trimming removed 0 bases from V and 1 base from J; junction bases left unmatched: 0. The CDR3 totals 16 residues. CDR1 is SGHNT, CDR2 YENEEA, per germline. The CDR3 sequence is CASSLETSGNTGELFF. The CDR3 DNA sequence: TGTGCCAGCAGCTTAGAGACTAGCGGGAACACCGGGGAGCTGTTTTTT.

The chain uses TRBV18 and TRBJ1-2, with 7 bases that match TRBD1. The CDR3 spans 14 residues. Germline loops: CDR1 KGHSH, CDR2 LQKENI. The junction had 4 bases not matched to a gene; V was cut back by 4 bases and J by 2 bases. The CDR3 DNA reads as TGTGCCAGCTCACAGGGGGCGTCCAACTATGGCTACACCTTC. This gives the protein CASSQGASNYGYTF.

The chain recombines TRBV2 with TRBJ1-1, with TRBD1 as a possible D gene (5 bases). The CDR3 covers 15 residues. Trimming left V 5 bases short and J 1 base short, with 14 bases between. Germline values: CDR1 SNHLY, CDR2 FYNNEI. Written as DNA, the CDR3 is TGTGCCAGCAGTCTGGCGGGGACGGGGAACACTGAAGCTTTCTTT. Translated, it gives CASSLAGTGNTEAFF.

This clone was counted between two and nine times. The same CDR3 is also encoded by other DNA sequences in this sample. This sequence joins TRBV29-1 and TRBJ1-3, with D possibly matching TRBD1 (5 bases). In germline, CDR1 is SQVTM, CDR2 ANQGSEA. V dropped 7 bases and J dropped 4 bases, with 11 bases sitting between them. This CDR3 is built from 12 residues. The CDR3 nucleotides are TGCAGCGGCAGGGTATCGGGAAACACCATATATTTT. It yields the protein CSGRVSGNTIYF.

The chain combines TRBV7-2 with TRBJ2-7; 9 bases agree with TRBD1. The CDR3 is 14 residues long. Germline V gene lookup returns CDR1 SGHTA and CDR2 FQGNSA. V lost 5 bases and J lost 2; bases outside the gene matches: 4. This CDR3 is CASSADRGAYEQYF. In nucleotides, the CDR3 is TGTGCCAGCAGCGCGGACAGGGGAGCCTACGAGCAGTACTTC.

V is TRBV28 and J is TRBJ2-7; 9 bases are shared with TRBD2. Trimming removed 4 bases from V and 5 bases from J; junction bases left unmatched: 12. This CDR3 region has 16 residues. Germline V lookup: CDR1 MDHEN, CDR2 SYDVKM. The CDR3 coding sequence is TGTGCCAGCAGTTCCCCGTTTAGCGGGAGATCTCACGAGCAGTACTTC. This codes for CASSSPFSGRSHEQYF.